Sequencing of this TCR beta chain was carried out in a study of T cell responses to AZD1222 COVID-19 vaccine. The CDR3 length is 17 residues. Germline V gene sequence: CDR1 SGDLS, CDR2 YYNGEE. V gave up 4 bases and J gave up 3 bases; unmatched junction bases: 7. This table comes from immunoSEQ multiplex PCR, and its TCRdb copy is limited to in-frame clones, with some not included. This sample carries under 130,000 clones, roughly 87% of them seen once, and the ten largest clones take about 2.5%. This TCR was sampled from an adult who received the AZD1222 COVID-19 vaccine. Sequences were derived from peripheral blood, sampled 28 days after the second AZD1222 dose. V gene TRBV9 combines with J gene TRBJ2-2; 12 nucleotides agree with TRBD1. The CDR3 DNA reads TGTGCCAGCAGCACGGGACAGGGGGCCGCGGACACCGGGGAGCTGTTTTTT. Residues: CASSTGQGAADTGELFF.